The rows below give T cell receptor beta chains drawn from one sample of a study of response to subunit inactivated influenza vaccine. MiXCR was run by TCRdb on the RT-PCR reads, yielding one entry per CDR3 protein. The sample gives 300,000 to 350,000 distinct CDR3 sequences, 21% of which show up once; more than 8.5% is in the top ten. The specimen comprised PBMCs from blood, sampled about 20 months after vaccination. Source of these receptors: a man aged 50 to 69 who received an inactivated influenza vaccine. CDR3s include the opening cysteine and the closing phenylalanine or tryptophan. Each record gives: V gene, J gene, clone size, CDR3 protein. For some rows the clone size is stated as once, few or many, or as a class when expanded; others skip it.

TRBV5-5	TRBJ1-1	NA	CASSRWGPTEAFF
TRBV6-5	TRBJ1-5	NA	CASSYSGRRSNQPQHF
TRBV20-1	TRBJ1-4	few	CSARDYRGPTSNVEKLFF
TRBV9	TRBJ1-3	NA	CASIYNSGNTIYF
TRBV6-2/TRBV6-3	TRBJ1-1	NA	CAIVGLRGVSEAFF
TRBV11-2	TRBJ2-7	NA	CASSLDPGRAYEQYF
TRBV29-1	TRBJ2-5	once	CSVEVWGETQYF
TRBV7-6	TRBJ1-2	NA	CASSSEAGGVYGYTF
TRBV12-3/TRBV12-4	TRBJ2-7	few	CASSLEQRDGYEQYF
TRBV7-2	TRBJ2-7	NA	CASSLMRTEVYEQYF
TRBV5-1	TRBJ2-7	NA	CASSPDYATIYEQYF
TRBV28	TRBJ1-1	NA	CASRERGPNTEAFF
TRBV6-2/TRBV6-3	TRBJ1-2	NA	CASSRRPHSYGYTF
TRBV4-1	TRBJ1-2	NA	CASSQERRRTGGASNYGYTF
TRBV20-1	TRBJ1-4	NA	CSATALPNEKLFF
TRBV7-6	TRBJ1-3	NA	CASSLLRGQESGNTIYF
TRBV6-2/TRBV6-3	TRBJ1-4	NA	CASSYDRAVNEKLFF
TRBV9	TRBJ1-3	many	CASSVAPGQSSGNTIYF
TRBV6-1	TRBJ1-5	NA	CASNLTGVQPQHF
TRBV29-1	TRBJ2-1	NA	CSVEGVGGTASLDNEQFF
TRBV5-5	TRBJ1-6	NA	CASSLGELTGVSSPLHF
TRBV28	TRBJ1-4	few	CASSLLAGPNEKLFF
TRBV7-9	TRBJ2-3	NA	CASSPRDFKRGQYF
TRBV2	TRBJ1-5	medium-sized	CASSQGGNQPQHF
TRBV7-7	TRBJ2-1	few	CASSPISGGPDNEQFF
TRBV19	TRBJ2-1	NA	CASSTQGSEQFF
TRBV28	TRBJ2-3	NA	CASSPGGVSTDTQYF
TRBV7-6	TRBJ2-5	few	CASSSRGWTGEETQYF
TRBV28	TRBJ2-5	few	CASSLGGRLQETQYF
TRBV7-8	TRBJ2-3	few	CASSLAGLYTDTQYF
TRBV5-5	TRBJ1-4	few	CASSLVSREKLFF
TRBV10-3	TRBJ1-6	many	CAISEPRTGGDSPLHF
TRBV10-3	TRBJ2-4	NA	CAISESFEASGRNIQYF
TRBV24-1	TRBJ2-3	NA	CATSVSGLTTSTDTQYF
TRBV5-1	TRBJ1-2	many	CASSLTPSKGGGYTF
TRBV27	TRBJ2-1	NA	CASSLTGIEQFF
TRBV7-9	TRBJ1-1	NA	CASSNLPRLSGSTEAFF